The following is a TCR beta chain sequence with its context. The data were produced by immunoSEQ multiplex PCR, yet TCRdb's version contains in-frame clones alone and is incomplete. The sample lists some 270,000 clones, about 89% seen once, with approximately 1.5% in the top ten. The data stem from a study of blood T cell repertoires in COVID-19. Study-wide context: COVID-19 samples collected from the United States, Italy and Spain covered acute and convalescent phases. The analysed material was cDNA or gDNA that came from T cells, B-cell-depleted T cells, or PBMCs.

Germline values: CDR1 SGHDT, CDR2 YYEEEE. V dropped 5 bases and J dropped 6; count of bases not matched to a gene: 3. The CDR3 loop spans 12 amino acids. This chain joins TRBV5-6 and TRBJ2-7; 9 nucleotides line up with TRBD1. This receptor was taken from a woman aged 60-75 years who had recovered from COVID-19. The sequenced sample was peripheral blood. CDR3 region: CASSRDRAEQYF. The CDR3 nucleotides read TGTGCCAGCAGTCGGGACAGGGCCGAGCAGTACTTC.